Sequencing of this T cell receptor beta chain was carried out in a study of T cells after yellow fever vaccination. Study background: Fractions of low cell number were prepared using SMART-Seq v4 Ultra Low Input.

As concerns this clonotype: Antigen unknown.

In making TCR cDNA, 5'RACE template switching added a universal primer site and UMIs to it. In TCRdb, the 5' RACE reads were re-called with MiXCR into one record per CDR3 protein. Of about 360,000 distinct CDR3 sequences in the sample, 6.2% are singletons; the top ten hold 15%. Study findings and constraints: Bulk-population clonotypes that are abundant could appear as contaminants in FACS-sorted repertoires.

V trimming: 5 bases; J trimming: 7 bases; junction bases outside the gene matches: 7. Per germline, CDR1 SGHDT and CDR2 YYEEEE. The CDR3 is 14 amino acids. The chain couples TRBV5-6 to TRBJ2-2; 8 positions agree with TRBD1. The sequencing used PBMCs, collected 5 days after the yellow fever booster vaccination. The receptor's source is a man between 25 and 39 years old who received the YFV17D yellow fever vaccine. CDR3 protein: CASRIQGVIGELFF. CDR3 bases: TGTGCCAGCAGAATACAGGGGGTTATCGGGGAGCTGTTTTTT.